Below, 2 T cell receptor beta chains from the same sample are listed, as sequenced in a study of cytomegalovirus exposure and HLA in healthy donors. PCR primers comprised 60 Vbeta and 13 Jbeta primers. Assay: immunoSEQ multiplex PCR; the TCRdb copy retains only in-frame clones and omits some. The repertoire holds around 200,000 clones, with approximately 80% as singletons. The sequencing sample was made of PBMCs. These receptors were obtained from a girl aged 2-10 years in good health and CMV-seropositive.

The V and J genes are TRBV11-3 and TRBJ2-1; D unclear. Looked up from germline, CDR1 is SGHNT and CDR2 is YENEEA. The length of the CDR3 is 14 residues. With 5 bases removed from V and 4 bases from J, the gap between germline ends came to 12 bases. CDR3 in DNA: TGTGCCAGCAGCACCGCGGCGGCTTACAATGAGCAGTTCTTC. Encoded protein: CASSTAAAYNEQFF.

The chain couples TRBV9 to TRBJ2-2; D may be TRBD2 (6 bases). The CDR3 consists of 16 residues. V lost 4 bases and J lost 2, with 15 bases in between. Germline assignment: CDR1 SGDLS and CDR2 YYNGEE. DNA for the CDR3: TGTGCCAGCAGCTCCCCCCGGGACTCTAACACCGGGGAGCTGTTTTTT. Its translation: CASSSPRDSNTGELFF. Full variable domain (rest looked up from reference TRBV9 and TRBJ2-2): DSGVTQTPKHLITATGQRVTLRCSPRSGDLSVYWYQQSLDQGLQFLIQYYNGEERAKGNILERFSAQQFPDLHSELNLSSLELGDSALYFCASSSPRDSNTGELFFGEGSRLTVL.